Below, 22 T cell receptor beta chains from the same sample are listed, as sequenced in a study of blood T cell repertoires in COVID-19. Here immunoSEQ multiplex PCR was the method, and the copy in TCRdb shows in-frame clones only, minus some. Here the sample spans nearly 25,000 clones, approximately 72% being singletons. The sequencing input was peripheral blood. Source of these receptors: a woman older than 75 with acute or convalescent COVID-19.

CDR3 nucleotides: TGTGCCAGCAGCTTCGGGACAGAGTATGGCTACACCTTC. Encoded protein: CASSFGTEYGYTF. This chain links TRBV5-6 with TRBJ1-2; 7 bases are shared with TRBD1. V lost 2 bases and J lost 5; bases outside the gene matches: 3. Looked up from germline, CDR1 is SGHDT and CDR2 is YYEEEE. This CDR3 is built from 13 residues.

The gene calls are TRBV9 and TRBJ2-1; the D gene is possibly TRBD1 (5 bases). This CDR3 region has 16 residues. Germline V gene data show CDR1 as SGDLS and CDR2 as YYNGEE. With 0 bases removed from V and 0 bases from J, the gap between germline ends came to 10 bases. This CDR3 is CASSVGRTSSYNEQFF. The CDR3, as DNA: TGTGCCAGCAGCGTAGGACGGACAAGCTCCTACAATGAGCAGTTCTTC.

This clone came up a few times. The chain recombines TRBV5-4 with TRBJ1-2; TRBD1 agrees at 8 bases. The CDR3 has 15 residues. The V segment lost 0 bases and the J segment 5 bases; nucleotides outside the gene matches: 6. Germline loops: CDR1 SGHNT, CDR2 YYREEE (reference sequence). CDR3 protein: CASSLDVGQVYGYTF. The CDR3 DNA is TGTGCCAGCAGCTTGGACGTGGGACAGGTTTATGGCTACACCTTC.

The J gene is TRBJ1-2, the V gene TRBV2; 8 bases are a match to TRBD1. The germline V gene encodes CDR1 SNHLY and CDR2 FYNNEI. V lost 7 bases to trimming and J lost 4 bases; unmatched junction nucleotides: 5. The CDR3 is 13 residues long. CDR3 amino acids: CASTQDRGYGYTF. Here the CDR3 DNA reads TGTGCCAGCACTCAAGACAGGGGCTATGGCTACACCTTC.

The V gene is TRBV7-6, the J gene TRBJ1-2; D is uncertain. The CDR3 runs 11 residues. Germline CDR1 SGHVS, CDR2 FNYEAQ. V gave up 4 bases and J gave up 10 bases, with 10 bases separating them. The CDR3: CASSSGSAYTF. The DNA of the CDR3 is TGTGCCAGCAGCTCCGGGTCTGCCTACACCTTC.

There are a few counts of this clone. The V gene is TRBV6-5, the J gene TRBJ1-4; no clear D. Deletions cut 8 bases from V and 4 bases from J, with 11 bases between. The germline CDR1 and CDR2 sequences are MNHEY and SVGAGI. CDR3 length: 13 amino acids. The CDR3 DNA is TGTGCCAGCGGCGGCAGCAATAATGAAAAACTGTTTTTT. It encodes CASGGSNNEKLFF.

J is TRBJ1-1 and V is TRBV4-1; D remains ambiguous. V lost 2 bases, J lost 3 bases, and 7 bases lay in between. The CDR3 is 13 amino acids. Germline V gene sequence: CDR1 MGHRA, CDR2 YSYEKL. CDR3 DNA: TGCGCCAGCAGCCAACGGCGGGACACTGAAGCTTTCTTT. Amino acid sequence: CASSQRRDTEAFF.

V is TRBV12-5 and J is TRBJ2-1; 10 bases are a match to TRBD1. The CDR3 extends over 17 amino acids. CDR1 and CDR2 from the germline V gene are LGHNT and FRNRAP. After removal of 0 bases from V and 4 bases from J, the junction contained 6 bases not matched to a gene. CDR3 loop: CASGLVLGTGAYNEQFF. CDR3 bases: TGTGCTAGTGGTTTGGTACTCGGGACAGGGGCATACAATGAGCAGTTCTTC.

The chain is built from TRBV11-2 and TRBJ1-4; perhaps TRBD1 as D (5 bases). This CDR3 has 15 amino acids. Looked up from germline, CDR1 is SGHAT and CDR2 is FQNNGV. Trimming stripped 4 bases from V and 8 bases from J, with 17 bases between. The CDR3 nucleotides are TGTGCCAGCAGCTCCCGGACGGCGGGGGGGGAAAAACTGTTTTTT. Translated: CASSSRTAGGEKLFF.

DNA for the CDR3: TGTGCCAGCACCCAGTTGGGGAGCGAGCAGTACTTC. Its protein is CASTQLGSEQYF. V is TRBV2 and J is TRBJ2-7, with D maybe TRBD2 (5 bases). From germline, CDR1 is SNHLY and CDR2 FYNNEI. The V end lost 7 bases, the J end lost 6 bases, and 13 bases lay between the germline ends. The CDR3 totals 12 residues.

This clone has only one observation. Here the CDR3 DNA reads TGTGCCAGCAGCTTAAGAGAAGGAGGAGAGCAGTTCTTC. As protein: CASSLREGGEQFF. V is TRBV7-8 and J is TRBJ2-1; a weak D match, TRBD2 (5 bases). V gave up 2 bases and J gave up 10 bases, with 12 bases separating them. From germline, CDR1 is SGHVS and CDR2 FQNEAQ. The CDR3 covers 13 residues.

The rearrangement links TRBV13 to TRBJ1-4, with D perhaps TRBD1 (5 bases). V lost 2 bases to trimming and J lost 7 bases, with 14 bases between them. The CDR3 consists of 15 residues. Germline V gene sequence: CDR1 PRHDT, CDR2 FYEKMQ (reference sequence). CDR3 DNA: TGTGCCAGCAGCTTACGGGGGGTCGGCAGTGAAAAACTGTTTTTT. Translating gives CASSLRGVGSEKLFF.

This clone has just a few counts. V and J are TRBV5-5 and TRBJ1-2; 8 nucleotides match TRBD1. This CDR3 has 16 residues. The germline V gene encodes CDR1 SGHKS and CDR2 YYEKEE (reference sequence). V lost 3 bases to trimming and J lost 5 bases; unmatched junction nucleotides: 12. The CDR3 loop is CASSSLGQADQYGYTF. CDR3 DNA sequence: TGTGCCAGCAGCTCCCTGGGACAGGCCGACCAATATGGCTACACCTTC.

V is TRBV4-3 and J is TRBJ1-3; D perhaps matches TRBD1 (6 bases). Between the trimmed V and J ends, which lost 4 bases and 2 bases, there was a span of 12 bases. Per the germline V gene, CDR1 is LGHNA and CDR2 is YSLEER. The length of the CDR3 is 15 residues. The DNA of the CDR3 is TGCGCCAGCAGCCCAACCCCAGGGGCTGGAAACACCATATATTTT. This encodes CASSPTPGAGNTIYF.

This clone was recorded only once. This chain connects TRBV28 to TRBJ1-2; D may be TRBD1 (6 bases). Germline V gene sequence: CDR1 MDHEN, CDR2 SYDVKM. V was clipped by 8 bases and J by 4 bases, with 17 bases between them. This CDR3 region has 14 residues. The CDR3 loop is CASGKAGATYGYTF. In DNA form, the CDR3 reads TGTGCCAGCGGTAAGGCAGGGGCTACCTATGGCTACACCTTC.

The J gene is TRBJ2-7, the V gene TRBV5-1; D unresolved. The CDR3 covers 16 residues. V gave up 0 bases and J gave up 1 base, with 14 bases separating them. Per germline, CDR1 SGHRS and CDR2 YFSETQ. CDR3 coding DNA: TGCGCCAGCAGCTTGGCCCAGGCAGATGATTCCTACGAGCAGTACTTC. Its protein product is CASSLAQADDSYEQYF.

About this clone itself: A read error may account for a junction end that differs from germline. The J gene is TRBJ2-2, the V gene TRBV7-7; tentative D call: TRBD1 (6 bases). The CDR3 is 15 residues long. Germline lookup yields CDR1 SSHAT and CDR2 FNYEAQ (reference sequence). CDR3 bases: TGTGCTAGCAGCTCCAGGGGTCCCCTCGCCGGGGAGCTGTTTTTT. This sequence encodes CASSSRGPLAGELFF.

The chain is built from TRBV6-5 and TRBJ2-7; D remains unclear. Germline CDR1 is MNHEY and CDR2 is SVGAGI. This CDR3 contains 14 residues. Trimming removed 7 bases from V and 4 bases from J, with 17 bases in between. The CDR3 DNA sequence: TGTGCCAGCACCCCACGCGGCGGATATTACGAGCAGTACTTC. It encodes CASTPRGGYYEQYF.

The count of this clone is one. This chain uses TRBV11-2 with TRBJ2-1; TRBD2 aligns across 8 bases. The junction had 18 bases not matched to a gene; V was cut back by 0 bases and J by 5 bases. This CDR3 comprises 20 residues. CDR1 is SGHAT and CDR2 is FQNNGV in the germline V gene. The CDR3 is CASSLEHPVSGMRTHNEQFF. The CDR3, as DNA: TGTGCCAGCAGCTTAGAGCACCCGGTTAGCGGGATGAGAACCCACAATGAGCAGTTCTTC.

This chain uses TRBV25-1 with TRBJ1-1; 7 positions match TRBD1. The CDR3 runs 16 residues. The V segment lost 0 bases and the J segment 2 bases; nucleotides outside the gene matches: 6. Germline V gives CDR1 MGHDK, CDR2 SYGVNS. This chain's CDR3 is CASSEYGGTVNTEAFF. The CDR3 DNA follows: TGTGCCAGCAGTGAATATGGGGGGACAGTAAACACTGAAGCTTTCTTT.

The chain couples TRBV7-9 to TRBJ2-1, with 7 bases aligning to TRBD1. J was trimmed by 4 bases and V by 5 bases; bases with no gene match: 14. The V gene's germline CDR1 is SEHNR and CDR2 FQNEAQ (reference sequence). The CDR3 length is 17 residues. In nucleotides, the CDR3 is TGTGCCAGCAGCCCTACAGGGGTCCCCCTCGGGTACAATGAGCAGTTCTTC. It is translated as CASSPTGVPLGYNEQFF.

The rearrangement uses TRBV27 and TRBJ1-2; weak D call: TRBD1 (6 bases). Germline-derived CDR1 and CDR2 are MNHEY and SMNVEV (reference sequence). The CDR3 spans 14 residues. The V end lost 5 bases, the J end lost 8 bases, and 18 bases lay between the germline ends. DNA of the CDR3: TGTGCCAGCAGTCCAACGTGGGGGCCTAGCGGCTACACCTTC. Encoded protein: CASSPTWGPSGYTF.